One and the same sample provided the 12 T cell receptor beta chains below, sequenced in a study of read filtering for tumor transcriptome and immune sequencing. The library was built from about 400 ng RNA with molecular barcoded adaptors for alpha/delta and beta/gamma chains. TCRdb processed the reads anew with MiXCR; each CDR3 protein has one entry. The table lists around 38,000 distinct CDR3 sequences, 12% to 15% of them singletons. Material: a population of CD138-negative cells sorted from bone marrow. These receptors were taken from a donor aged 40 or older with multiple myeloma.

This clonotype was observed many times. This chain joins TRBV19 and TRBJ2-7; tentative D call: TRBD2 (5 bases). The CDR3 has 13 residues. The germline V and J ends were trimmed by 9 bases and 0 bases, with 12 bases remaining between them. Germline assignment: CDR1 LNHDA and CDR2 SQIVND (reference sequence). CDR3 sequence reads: CASARGSSYEQYF. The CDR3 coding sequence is TGTGCCAGCGCCCGAGGGAGCTCCTACGAGCAGTACTTC.

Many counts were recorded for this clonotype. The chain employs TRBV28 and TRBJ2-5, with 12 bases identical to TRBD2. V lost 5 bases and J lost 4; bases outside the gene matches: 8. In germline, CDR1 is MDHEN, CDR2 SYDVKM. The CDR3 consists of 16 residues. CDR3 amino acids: CASSQLAGGSRETQYF. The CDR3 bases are TGTGCCAGCAGTCAACTAGCGGGAGGTTCGAGAGAGACCCAGTACTTC. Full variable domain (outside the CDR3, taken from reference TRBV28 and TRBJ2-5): DVKVTQSSRYLVKRTGEKVFLECVQDMDHENMFWYRQDPGLGLRLIYFSYDVKMKEKGDIPEGYSVSREKKERFSLILESASTNQTSMYLCASSQLAGGSRETQYFGPGTRLLVL.

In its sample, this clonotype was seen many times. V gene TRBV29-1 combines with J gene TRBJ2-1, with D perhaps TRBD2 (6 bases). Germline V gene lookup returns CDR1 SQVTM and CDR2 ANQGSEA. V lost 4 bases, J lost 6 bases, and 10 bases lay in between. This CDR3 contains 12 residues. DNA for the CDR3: TGCAGCGTTGTCGGGACTTTCAATGAGCAGTTCTTC. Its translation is CSVVGTFNEQFF.

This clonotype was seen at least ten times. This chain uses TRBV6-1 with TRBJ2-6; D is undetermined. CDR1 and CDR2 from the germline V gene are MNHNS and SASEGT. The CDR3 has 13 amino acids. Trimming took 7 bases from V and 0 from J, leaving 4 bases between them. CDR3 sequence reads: CASKNSGANVLTF. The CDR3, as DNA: TGTGCCAGCAAAAACTCTGGGGCCAACGTCCTGACTTTC.

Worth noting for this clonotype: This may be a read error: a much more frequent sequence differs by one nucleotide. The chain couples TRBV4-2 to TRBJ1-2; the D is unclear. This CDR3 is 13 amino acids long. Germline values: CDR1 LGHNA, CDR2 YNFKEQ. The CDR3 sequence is CANSQVSPDGYTF. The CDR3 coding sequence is TGTGCCAACAGCCAAGTATCTCCTGATGGCTACACCTTC.

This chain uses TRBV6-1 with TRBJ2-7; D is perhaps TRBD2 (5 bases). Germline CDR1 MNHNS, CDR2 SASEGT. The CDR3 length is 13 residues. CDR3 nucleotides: TGTGGCATCAGGAGAGGAGGAATGGGCGAGCAGTACTTC. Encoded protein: CGIRRGGMGEQYF.

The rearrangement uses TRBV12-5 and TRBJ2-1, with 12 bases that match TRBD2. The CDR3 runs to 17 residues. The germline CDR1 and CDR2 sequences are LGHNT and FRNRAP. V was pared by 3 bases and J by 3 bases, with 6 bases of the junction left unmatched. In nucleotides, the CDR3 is TGTGCTAGTGGTTTTACGACTAGCGGGAGTGTCTACAATGAGCAGTTCTTC. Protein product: CASGFTTSGSVYNEQFF.

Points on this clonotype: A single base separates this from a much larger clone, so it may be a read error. CDR3 bases: TGCGCCAGCAGCCACGCCGCGACAGGGCCCGCCAATGAGCAGTTCTTC. The encoded protein is CASSHAATGPANEQFF. The chain combines TRBV4-1 with TRBJ2-1; 7 positions agree with TRBD1. From germline, CDR1 is MGHRA and CDR2 YSYEKL. This CDR3 region has 16 residues. V was clipped by 3 bases and J by 6 bases; unmatched bases: 11.

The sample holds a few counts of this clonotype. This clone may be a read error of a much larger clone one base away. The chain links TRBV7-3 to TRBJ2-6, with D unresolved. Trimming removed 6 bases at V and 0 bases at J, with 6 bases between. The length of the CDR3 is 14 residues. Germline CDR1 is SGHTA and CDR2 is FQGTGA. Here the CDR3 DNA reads TGTGCCAGCAGTCACAACTCTGGGGCCAACGTCCTGACTTTC. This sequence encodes CASSHNSGANVLTF.

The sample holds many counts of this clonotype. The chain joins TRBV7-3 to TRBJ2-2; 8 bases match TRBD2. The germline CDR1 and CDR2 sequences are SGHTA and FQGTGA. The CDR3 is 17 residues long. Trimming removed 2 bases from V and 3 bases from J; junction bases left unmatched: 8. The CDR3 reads CASSLHGRALDTGELFF. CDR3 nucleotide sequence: TGTGCCAGCAGCTTACACGGGAGGGCCTTGGACACCGGGGAGCTGTTTTTT. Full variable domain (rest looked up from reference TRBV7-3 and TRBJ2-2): GAGVSQTPSNKVTEKGKYVELRCDPISGHTALYWYRQSLGQGPEFLIYFQGTGAADDSGLPNDRFFAVRPEGSVSTLKIQRTERGDSAVYLCASSLHGRALDTGELFFGEGSRLTVL.

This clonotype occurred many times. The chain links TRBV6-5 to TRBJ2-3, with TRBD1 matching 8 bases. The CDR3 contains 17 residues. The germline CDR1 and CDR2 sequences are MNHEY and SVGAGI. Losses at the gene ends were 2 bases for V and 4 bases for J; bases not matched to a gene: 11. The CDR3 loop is CASSYRMAGGRSDTQYF. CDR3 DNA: TGTGCCAGCAGTTACCGGATGGCAGGGGGCAGGTCAGATACGCAGTATTTT.

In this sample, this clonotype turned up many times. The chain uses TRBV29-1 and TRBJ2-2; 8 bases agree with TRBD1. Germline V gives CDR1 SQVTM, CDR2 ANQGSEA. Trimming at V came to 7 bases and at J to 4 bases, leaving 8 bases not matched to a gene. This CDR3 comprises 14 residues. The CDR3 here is CSGKTGAGTGELFF. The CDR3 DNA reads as TGCAGCGGCAAGACAGGGGCGGGCACCGGGGAGCTGTTTTTT.